Presented here are 2 T cell receptor beta chains from one specimen sequenced in a study of blood T cells in healthy people across ages (dated by TCRdb to the mid-2010s). The library was generated by 5' RACE. The instrument given in TCRdb is Illumina HiSeq 2500. The second PCR ran for roughly 7 to 12 cycles and used a J-beta primer mix along with a sample-barcoded 5' primer. The raw public data were reprocessed by TCRdb itself: fastp quality trimming at Q25, MiXCR clonotype calling, in-frame beta chains only. Under each unique CDR3 protein, matching rows form one entry showing the most common genes and DNA. The sample has 1.5 million to 2 million distinct CDR3 sequences on record, about 50% of them singletons. The ten largest clones add up to 2% to 2.5% of the sample. The specimen sequenced was blood. All receptors derive from a woman aged 40 to 50 in good health.

V usage is TRBV4-3 and J usage is TRBJ2-5; no clear D. CDR1 and CDR2 (germline): LGHNA, YSLEER. The CDR3 consists of 13 residues. The V end lost 0 bases, the J end lost 13 bases, and 15 bases lay between the germline ends. This CDR3 reads CASSQDRLGIRYF. The CDR3 DNA reads as TGCGCCAGCAGCCAAGACAGGCTGGGCATTCGGTACTTC.

The genes are TRBV7-9 and TRBJ1-1; weak D call: TRBD1 (5 bases). The CDR3 is made up of 15 amino acids. V lost 8 bases and J 2 bases, leaving 18 bases between the germline ends. The germline CDR1 and CDR2 sequences are SEHNR and FQNEAQ (reference sequence). CDR3 amino acids: CASGSPGTGNTEAFF. The CDR3 DNA sequence: TGTGCCAGCGGTTCACCGGGGACTGGAAACACTGAAGCTTTCTTT.